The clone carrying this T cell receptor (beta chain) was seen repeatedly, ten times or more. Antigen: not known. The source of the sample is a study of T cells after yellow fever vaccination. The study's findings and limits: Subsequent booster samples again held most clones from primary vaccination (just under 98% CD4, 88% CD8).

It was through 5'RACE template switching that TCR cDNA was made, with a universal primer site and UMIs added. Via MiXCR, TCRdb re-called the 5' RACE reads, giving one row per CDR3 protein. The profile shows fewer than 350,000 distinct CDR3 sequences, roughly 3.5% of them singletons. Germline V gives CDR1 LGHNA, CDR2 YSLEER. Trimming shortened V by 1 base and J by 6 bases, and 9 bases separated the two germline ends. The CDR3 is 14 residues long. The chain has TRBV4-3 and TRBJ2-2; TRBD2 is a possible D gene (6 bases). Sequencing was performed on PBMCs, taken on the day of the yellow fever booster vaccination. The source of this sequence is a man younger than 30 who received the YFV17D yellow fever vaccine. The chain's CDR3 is CASSQAGVPGELFF. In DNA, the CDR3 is TGCGCCAGCAGCCAAGCGGGGGTTCCCGGGGAGCTGTTTTTT.